Included here is one TCR beta chain sequence, with context. This specimen comes from a study of blood T cell repertoires in COVID-19. Study context: Researchers got acute and convalescent COVID-19 samples from the United States, Italy and Spain. T cells, B-cell-depleted T cells, or PBMCs provided the cDNA or gDNA that served as material.

Methods used by the authors: Amplification with reference gene primers provided the estimates of nucleated cell counts. Sequencing used immunoSEQ multiplex PCR; TCRdb keeps in-frame clones, though not all of them. The V and J calls and clone size are taken from that table; D and trimming were inferred from the DNA. The sample contains 70,000 to 100,000 clones, 88% of which appear only once. V was trimmed by 2 bases and J by 5 bases, leaving 7 bases between them. The CDR3 is 13 amino acids. Germline V gene data show CDR1 as MGHRA and CDR2 as YSYEKL. The sample consisted of peripheral blood. V and J are TRBV4-1 and TRBJ1-5; D is ambiguous. The clonotype was recovered from a woman between 65 and 79 years old with acute or convalescent COVID-19. CDR3 sequence (DNA): TGCGCCAGCAGCCAACGGGTGGATCAGCCCCAGCATTTT. Protein: CASSQRVDQPQHF.